The clone carrying this T cell receptor (beta chain) was detected a few times. This specimen comes from a study of blood T cell repertoires in COVID-19. Study at large: Donors in the United States, Italy and Spain gave samples during acute or convalescent COVID-19. Sources were T cells, B-cell-depleted T cells, or PBMCs; the material itself was cDNA or gDNA.

In the original processing: Amplified reference gene primers provided the basis for estimating nucleated cell counts. TCRdb keeps only in-frame clones here, not all; method: immunoSEQ multiplex PCR. The V and J calls and clone size come from that table; D and trimming were worked out from the DNA. The table shows hundreds of thousands of clones, with roughly nine tenths occurring only once. Trimming pared 7 bases from V and 2 bases from J, leaving 18 bases between. Germline CDR1 reads LNHDA; CDR2 reads SQIVND (reference sequence). The CDR3 has 16 amino acids. The sequencing sample was made of peripheral blood. This receptor was taken from a woman aged 55 to 70 who had recovered from COVID-19. The chain links TRBV19 to TRBJ2-1; possible D gene TRBD1, 6 bases. The CDR3 DNA follows: TGTGCCAGTATGCTCACAGGGATTGATCCCTACAATGAGCAGTTCTTC. Translation: CASMLTGIDPYNEQFF.